The source of this T cell receptor (beta chain) is a study of glioma-infiltrating T cells. General study results and limits: A blood CDR3 motif signature was depleted in highly divergent patients.

Trimming at V came to 6 bases and at J to 5 bases, leaving 7 bases not matched to a gene. This CDR3 region has 14 residues. From germline, CDR1 is SNHLY and CDR2 FYNNEI. With regard to this clonotype: Its specificity is unknown.

TCR alpha and beta CDR3 regions were amplified from RNA using iRepertoire nested multiplex PCR. MiXCR was run by TCRdb on the multiplex PCR reads, yielding one entry per CDR3 protein. The data contain 300,000 to 400,000 distinct CDR3 sequences, 41% of them singletons. The sample was glioma tissue, nonneoplastic brain tissue, or PBMCs (not recorded which). This rearrangement joins TRBV2 to TRBJ2-3, with 8 bases lining up with TRBD1. The receptor's source is a human donor with low-grade glioma or glioblastoma, undergoing nonglioma brain surgery, or in good health (not recorded which). The CDR3 reads CASSYQGAKDTQYF. For the CDR3, the DNA is TGTGCCAGCAGCTACCAGGGGGCAAAAGATACGCAGTATTTT.